The rows below give T cell receptor beta chains drawn from one sample of a study of CD8+ T cells in alopecia areata. The assay was immunoSEQ multiplex PCR, and TCRdb's table has in-frame clones only and misses some. The table records 200,000 to 250,000 clones, about 53% of them present only once. The sample here was CD4+ T cells sorted from blood, taken at week 0. These receptors originate from a human donor with alopecia areata. The CDR3 runs from the conserved cysteine through the conserved F or W. Fields, in order: V gene, J gene, D gene, clone size, CDR3 DNA, CDR3 protein. A D gene is named only where the DNA matches it firmly. Size values are once, few and many counts, or a class for expanded clones, and some rows have none.

>TRBV6-5|TRBJ1-2|-|few
TGTGCCAGCAGTGCCAACAATGGACAGAAATATGGCTACACCTTC
CASSANNGQKYGYTF
>TRBV29-1|TRBJ1-1|-|-
TGCAGCGTGAGGGCTTTGGGGAACACTGAAGCTTTCTTT
CSVRALGNTEAFF
>TRBV19|TRBJ2-2|-|-
TGTGCCAGTAGTTACGGGTCAGGAACCGGGGAGCTGTTTTTT
CASSYGSGTGELFF
>TRBV6-5|TRBJ2-7|TRBD1|-
TGTGCCAGCAGCTCACCAGGACAGGGGGGTCACGAGCAGTACTTC
CASSSPGQGGHEQYF
>TRBV6-5|TRBJ2-1|-|-
TGTGCCAGCAGTTACTCGGGGAGATCCTACAATGAGCAGTTCTTC
CASSYSGRSYNEQFF
>TRBV30|TRBJ2-7|TRBD1|-
TGTGCCTGCTTGGGACAGACGGGCTACGAGCAGTACTTC
CACLGQTGYEQYF
>TRBV15|TRBJ2-2|-|-
TGTGCCACCAGCACCCTGGGCTGGACCCGGAACACCGGGGAGCTGTTTTTT
CATSTLGWTRNTGELFF
>TRBV2|TRBJ2-3|-|-
TGTGCCAGCAGACTACAGGAGCTTAGCACAGATACGCAGTATTTT
CASRLQELSTDTQYF
>TRBV6-4|TRBJ1-1|TRBD1|few
TGTGCCAGCAGTGACACCCGGACAGGGTCTGAAGCTTTCTTT
CASSDTRTGSEAFF
>TRBV6-6|TRBJ2-7|-|-
TGTGCCAGCAGTTACTCGAGTACAGGATCCTACGAGCAGTACTTC
CASSYSSTGSYEQYF
>TRBV10-2|TRBJ2-5|TRBD2|-
TGCGCCAGCAGGTCCGGGACTAGCGGGAGAGGGGAGACCCAGTACTTC
CASRSGTSGRGETQYF
>TRBV14|TRBJ2-5|-|-
TGTGCCAGCAGCCGCAACTTCATATACCAAGAGACCCAGTACTTC
CASSRNFIYQETQYF
>TRBV27|TRBJ2-5|TRBD2|-
TGTGCCAGCACTCCGAAGGGGACTAGCGGATACCAAGAGACCCAGTACTTC
CASTPKGTSGYQETQYF
>TRBV19|TRBJ1-6|-|-
TGTGCCAGTACCGAAAGGAGCTCCTATAATTCACCCCTCCACTTT
CASTERSSYNSPLHF
>TRBV9|TRBJ2-1|TRBD2|-
TGTGCCAGCAGCACCTCTGGCGGGGGGCCTCCGTATGAGCAGTTCTTC
CASSTSGGGPPYEQFF
>TRBV29-1|TRBJ1-1|TRBD1|few
TGCAGCGTGGGACAGAATGAAGCTTTCTTT
CSVGQNEAFF
>TRBV9|TRBJ2-7|TRBD2|-
TGTGCCAGCAGCGCGGGGGAGGGACCGGGAGGGATCGACGAGCAGTACTTC
CASSAGEGPGGIDEQYF
>TRBV7-9|TRBJ2-3|-|-
TGTGCCAGCAGCTTAAGTCTGGGAACAGATACGCAGTATTTT
CASSLSLGTDTQYF
>TRBV6-5|TRBJ2-2|TRBD1|-
TGTGCCAGCAGAGGGACAGCGAACACCGGGGAGCTGTTTTTT
CASRGTANTGELFF
>TRBV7-9|TRBJ2-1|-|-
TGTGCCAGCAGCTTAGTTCCCTCCAATGAGCAGTTCTTC
CASSLVPSNEQFF
>TRBV2|TRBJ2-1|TRBD2|-
TGTGCCAGCAAGAGGCTAGCGGGGGGATATGAGCAGTTCTTC
CASKRLAGGYEQFF
>TRBV6-5|TRBJ2-7|TRBD1|-
TGTGCCAGCAGTTACTCGAGACAGGGTGGACGCTACGAGCAGTACTTC
CASSYSRQGGRYEQYF
>TRBV7-6|TRBJ2-1|-|few
TGTGCCAGCAGCTTAGCCTCAGACAGGGAGCAGTTCTTC
CASSLASDREQFF
>TRBV5-1|TRBJ1-2|-|-
TGCGCCAGCAGCTCAGCGGACCGGGCGGGAGGCTACACCTTC
CASSSADRAGGYTF
>TRBV19|TRBJ2-3|-|-
TGTGCCAGTAGTACCCCCTGGGCAGGGTCAGATACGCAGTATTTT
CASSTPWAGSDTQYF
>TRBV10-3|TRBJ2-1|TRBD2|-
TGTGCCATCAGTCCCGGGACTAGCGATGAGCAGTTCTTC
CAISPGTSDEQFF
>TRBV18|TRBJ1-1|-|-
TGTGCCAGCTCACCTGACAGCCCTGAAGCTTTCTTT
CASSPDSPEAFF
>TRBV6-1|TRBJ1-2|-|once
TGTGCCAGCAGTACAGCTCAGGCAGGGAACTATGGCTACACCTTC
CASSTAQAGNYGYTF
>TRBV28|TRBJ2-2|TRBD1|few
TGTGCCAGCATGGCAGGGACAGCGAACACCGGGGAGCTGTTTTTT
CASMAGTANTGELFF
>TRBV29-1|TRBJ1-3|-|few
TGCAGCGTTGAGAGGGTCGCTGGAAACACCATATATTTT
CSVERVAGNTIYF
>TRBV6-6|TRBJ1-2|-|few
TGTGCCAGCCTCGCCCGGGAGGAGTATGGCTACACCTTC
CASLAREEYGYTF
>TRBV4-1|TRBJ1-2|-|-
TGCGCCAGCAGCCAGGGGGGGGTTCACACCTTC
CASSQGGVHTF
>TRBV9|TRBJ2-5|-|-
TGTGCCAGCAGCGTAGCTACGGGCCAGGCCCTAGAGACCCAGTACTTC
CASSVATGQALETQYF